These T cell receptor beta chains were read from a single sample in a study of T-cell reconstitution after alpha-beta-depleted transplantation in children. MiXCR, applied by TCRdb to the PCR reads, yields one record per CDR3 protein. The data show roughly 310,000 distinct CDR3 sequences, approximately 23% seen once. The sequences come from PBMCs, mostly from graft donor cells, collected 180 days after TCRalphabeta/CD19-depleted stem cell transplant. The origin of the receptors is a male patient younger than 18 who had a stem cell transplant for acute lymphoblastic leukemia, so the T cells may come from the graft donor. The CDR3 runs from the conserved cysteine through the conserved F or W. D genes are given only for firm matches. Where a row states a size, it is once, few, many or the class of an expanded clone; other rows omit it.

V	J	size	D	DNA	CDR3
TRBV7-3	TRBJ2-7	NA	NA	TGTGCCAGCAGCTTAGCTACGGGGGCAGGTTACGAGCAGTACTTC	CASSLATGAGYEQYF
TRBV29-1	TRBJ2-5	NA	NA	TGCAGCGTTGTGGGTCCCCCGGAGGCGCCTACTGTTCAAGAGACCCAGTACTTC	CSVVGPPEAPTVQETQYF
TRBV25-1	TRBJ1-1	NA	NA	TGTGCCAGCAGTGAACACCAGAACACTGAAGCTTTCTTT	CASSEHQNTEAFF
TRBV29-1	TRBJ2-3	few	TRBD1	TGCAGCGTTGACTGGACAGGGGTAGGGGATACGCAGTATTTT	CSVDWTGVGDTQYF
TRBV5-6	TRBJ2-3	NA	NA	TGTGCCAGCAGCTTCCCCGCGCCCCGCACAGATACGCAGTATTTT	CASSFPAPRTDTQYF
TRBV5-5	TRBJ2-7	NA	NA	TGTGCCAGCAGCTTGGCGGACCCCTACGAGCAGTACTTC	CASSLADPYEQYF
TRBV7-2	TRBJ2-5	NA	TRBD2	TGTGCCAGCAGAAGAGGGACTAGCGGGAGGGCCAGGGAGACCCAGTACTTC	CASRRGTSGRARETQYF
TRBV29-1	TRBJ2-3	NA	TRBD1	TGCAGCGTCCTTGACAGGGGACCAGATACGCAGTATTTT	CSVLDRGPDTQYF
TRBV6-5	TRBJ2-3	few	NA	TGTGCCAGCAGTTCTCCCAGGGGAAGAGATACGCAGTATTTT	CASSSPRGRDTQYF
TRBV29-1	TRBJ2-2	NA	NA	TGCAGCGTTGAACGGCACACCGGGGAGCTGTTTTTT	CSVERHTGELFF
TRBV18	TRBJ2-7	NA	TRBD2	TGTGCCAGCTCACCAGCTAGCGGCGGAAACTACGAGCAGTACTTC	CASSPASGGNYEQYF
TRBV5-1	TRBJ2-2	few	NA	TGCGCCAGCAGCTCGGACCCTGTCGGATACACCGGGGAGCTGTTTTTT	CASSSDPVGYTGELFF
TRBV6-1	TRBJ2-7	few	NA	TGTGCCAGCAGTGGTCCAGCAGCCTACGAGCAGTACTTC	CASSGPAAYEQYF
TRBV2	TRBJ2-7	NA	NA	TGTGCCAGCATGAAAGCGGGTCCGACCTACGAGCAGTACTTC	CASMKAGPTYEQYF
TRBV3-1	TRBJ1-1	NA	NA	TGTGCCAGCAGCAGGGGACCTGAAGCTTTCTTT	CASSRGPEAFF
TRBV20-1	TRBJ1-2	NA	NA	TGCAGTGCTAGCCCCCCTTCAAGAACCTTCTATGGCTACACCTTC	CSASPPSRTFYGYTF
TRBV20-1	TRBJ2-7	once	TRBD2	TGCAGTGCCGGGACTAGTACTAACGAGCAGTACTTC	CSAGTSTNEQYF
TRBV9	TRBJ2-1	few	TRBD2	TGTGCCAGCAGCCCACGGACTAGCGGGACGGGGGAGCAGTTCTTC	CASSPRTSGTGEQFF
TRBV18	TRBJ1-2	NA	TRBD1	TGTGCCAGCTCACATTGGGACAGGACGTTGGACTACACCTTC	CASSHWDRTLDYTF
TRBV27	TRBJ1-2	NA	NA	TGTGCCAGCAGTCCCCTTTCGCCAGTTTACTATGGCTACACCTTC	CASSPLSPVYYGYTF
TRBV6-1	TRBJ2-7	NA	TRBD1	TGTGCCAGCAGTGACCCTCCGACAGGGGGCTACGAGCAGTACTTC	CASSDPPTGGYEQYF
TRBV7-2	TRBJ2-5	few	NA	TGTGCCAGCAGCTTAGGTTGGAGGGAAAAGACCCAGTACTTC	CASSLGWREKTQYF
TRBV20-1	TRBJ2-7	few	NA	TGCAGTGCTAGACCTAGGTTGAGCTCCTACGAGCAGTACTTC	CSARPRLSSYEQYF
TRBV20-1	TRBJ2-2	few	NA	TGCAGTGCTAGGCACGAGCCCGGGGAGCTGTTTTTT	CSARHEPGELFF
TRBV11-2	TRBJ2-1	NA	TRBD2	TGTGCCAGCAGGATGGGGGGACTAGCGGGAGTTATCTCCTACAATGAGCAGTTCTTC	CASRMGGLAGVISYNEQFF
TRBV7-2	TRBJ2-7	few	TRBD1	TGTGCCAGCAGCTTAGTCTACAGGGGCGAGCAGTACTTC	CASSLVYRGEQYF
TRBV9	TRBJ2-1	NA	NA	TGTGCCAGCAGCGTAGGGGACTACAATGAGCAGTTCTTC	CASSVGDYNEQFF
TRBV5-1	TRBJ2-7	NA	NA	TGCGCCAGCAGCTTGTTACCGGGACAAACATTCTACGAGCAGTACTTC	CASSLLPGQTFYEQYF
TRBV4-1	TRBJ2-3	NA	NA	TGCGCCAGCAGCCATATACTAGATACGCAGTATTTT	CASSHILDTQYF
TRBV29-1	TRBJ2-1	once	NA	TGCAGCTTACGGGATTACAATGAGCAGTTCTTC	CSLRDYNEQFF
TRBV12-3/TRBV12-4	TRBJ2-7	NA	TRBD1	TGTGCCTGCAGTTTAGCTCTTGGACAGGGCCCTCGGAGATTGGAGCAGTACTTC	CACSLALGQGPRRLEQYF
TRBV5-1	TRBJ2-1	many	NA	TGCGCCAGCAGCTCACTGTTAAGCAGCTCGAGGTCCTACAATGAGCAGTTCTTC	CASSSLLSSSRSYNEQFF
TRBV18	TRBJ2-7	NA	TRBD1	TGTGCCAGCTCACAGGTGTCGGACAGGTACCACGAGCAGTACTTC	CASSQVSDRYHEQYF
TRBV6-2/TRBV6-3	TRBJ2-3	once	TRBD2	TGTGCCAGCAGTTACCATGGGCGGGAGATGGGAGATACGCAGTATTTT	CASSYHGREMGDTQYF
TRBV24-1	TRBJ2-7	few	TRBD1	TGTGCCACCAGTGATTTAATCGACAGGGTGGGGGCCTACGAGCAGTACTTC	CATSDLIDRVGAYEQYF
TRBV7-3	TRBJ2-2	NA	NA	TGTGCCAGCAGCTCTCCCCATAACACCGGGGAGCTGTTTTTT	CASSSPHNTGELFF
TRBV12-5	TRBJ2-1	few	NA	TGTGCTAGTGGTTTGGGCACACCGGGACGGTTCAATGAGCAGTTCTTC	CASGLGTPGRFNEQFF
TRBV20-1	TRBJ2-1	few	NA	TGCAGTGCTAGAGTTAGGAGAGGGGGGTACAATGAGCAGTTCTTC	CSARVRRGGYNEQFF
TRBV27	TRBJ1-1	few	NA	TGTGCCCTCGGCGGGGGCCTGAACACTGAAGCTTTCTTT	CALGGGLNTEAFF
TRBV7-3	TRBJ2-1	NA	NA	TGTGCCAGCAGCTTAATGGTTATCAGTTACAATGAGCAGTTCTTC	CASSLMVISYNEQFF
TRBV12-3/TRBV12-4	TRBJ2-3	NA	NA	TGTGCCAGCAGTTTAGGAGGGCTCCGCACAGATACGCAGTATTTT	CASSLGGLRTDTQYF